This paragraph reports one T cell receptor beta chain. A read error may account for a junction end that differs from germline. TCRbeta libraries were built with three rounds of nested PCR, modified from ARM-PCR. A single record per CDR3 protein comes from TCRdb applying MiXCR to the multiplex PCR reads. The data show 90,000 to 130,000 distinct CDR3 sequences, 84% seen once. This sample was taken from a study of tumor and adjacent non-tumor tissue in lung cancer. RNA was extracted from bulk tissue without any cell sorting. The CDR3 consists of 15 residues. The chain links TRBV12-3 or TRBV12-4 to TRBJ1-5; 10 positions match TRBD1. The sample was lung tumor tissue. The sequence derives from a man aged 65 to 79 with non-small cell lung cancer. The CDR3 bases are TGTACCAGCAGATTAGGGACAGGGGACAATCAGCCCCAGCATTTT. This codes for CTSRLGTGDNQPQHF.